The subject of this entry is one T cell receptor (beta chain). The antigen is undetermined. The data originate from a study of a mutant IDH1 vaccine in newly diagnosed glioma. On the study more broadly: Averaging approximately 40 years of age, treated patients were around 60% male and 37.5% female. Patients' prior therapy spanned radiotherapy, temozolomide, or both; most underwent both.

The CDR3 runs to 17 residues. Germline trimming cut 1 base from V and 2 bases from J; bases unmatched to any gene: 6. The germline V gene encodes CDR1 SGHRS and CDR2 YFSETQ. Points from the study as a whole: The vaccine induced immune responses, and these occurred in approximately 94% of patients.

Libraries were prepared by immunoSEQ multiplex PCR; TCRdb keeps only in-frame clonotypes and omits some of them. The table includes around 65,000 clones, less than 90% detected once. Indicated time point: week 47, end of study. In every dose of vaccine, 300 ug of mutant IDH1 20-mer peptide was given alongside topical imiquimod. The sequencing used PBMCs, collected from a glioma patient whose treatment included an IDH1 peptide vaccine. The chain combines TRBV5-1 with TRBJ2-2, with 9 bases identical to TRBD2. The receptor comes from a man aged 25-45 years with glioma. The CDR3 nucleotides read TGCGCCAGCAGCTTGTTCGCGGGGGGGCCCAACACCGGGGAGCTGTTTTTT. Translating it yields CASSLFAGGPNTGELFF.